The 18 T cell receptor beta chains below were found in one sample sequenced in a study of T cells in Graves' hyperthyroidism and ophthalmopathy. The source material, RNA transcripts, was used to amplify TCR beta CDR3 regions. The study used the HTBI primer set for a first-round RT-PCR of the TCR CDR3. TCRdb reprocessed the multiplex PCR reads via MiXCR and lists one record per CDR3 protein. Seen here are roughly 380,000 distinct CDR3 sequences, about 18% observed once, and the top ten hold 3.5% to 4%. The sample consisted of blood. Receptors originate from a young woman with Graves' hyperthyroidism.

This clonotype was detected many times. This rearrangement joins TRBV5-1 to TRBJ1-2; 9 nucleotides match TRBD1. Trimming cost V 0 bases and J 5 bases; bases outside gene matches: 5. The V gene's germline CDR1 is SGHRS and CDR2 YFSETQ. The CDR3 contains 15 residues. CDR3 protein: CASSLATGGGYGYTF. The DNA for the CDR3 is TGCGCCAGCAGCTTGGCCACAGGGGGCGGATATGGCTACACCTTC.

In regard to this clonotype: One end of the junction fails to match germline, which may point to a read error. The chain uses TRBV12-3 or TRBV12-4 and TRBJ1-1; D is unclear. The CDR3 sequence is 14 residues long. DNA of the CDR3: TGTGCCAGCAGTTTCTGGCTGACAAACACTGATGCTTTCTTT. As protein: CASSFWLTNTDAFF.

In its sample, this clonotype was seen many times. A read error may produce the germline difference seen at one junction end. The chain employs TRBV10-3 and TRBJ2-7; a weak D match, TRBD2 (6 bases). Per the germline V gene, CDR1 is ENHRY and CDR2 is SYGVKD. This CDR3 comprises 12 residues. The CDR3 region has the DNA TGTGCCATCACCGAACCCCCCGGGGGTATGCACTTC. Its translation: CAITEPPGGMHF.

This clonotype was counted at least ten times. The gene calls are TRBV6-1 and TRBJ1-2; tentative D call: TRBD1 (5 bases). This CDR3 contains 16 residues. V was clipped by 3 bases and J by 4 bases, with 18 bases between them. Germline V gives CDR1 MNHNS, CDR2 SASEGT. CDR3 region: CASSEEPRGIGYGYTF. Here the CDR3 DNA reads TGTGCCAGCAGTGAGGAGCCGAGGGGTATAGGCTATGGCTACACCTTC.

V and J are TRBV7-2 and TRBJ1-3, with unresolved D. Germline CDR1 and CDR2: SGHTA and FQGNSA. V was shortened by 10 bases and J by 0 bases, with 4 bases between the two germline ends. This CDR3 contains 11 residues. The CDR3 sequence is CATDSGNTIYF. In DNA form, the CDR3 reads TGTGCCACTGACTCTGGAAACACCATATATTTT.

This clonotype was observed a few times. The chain carries TRBV4-1 and TRBJ1-2, with 7 bases lining up with TRBD1. The length of the CDR3 is 15 residues. Germline lookup yields CDR1 MGHRA and CDR2 YSYEKL. V dropped 3 bases and J dropped 8; count of bases not matched to a gene: 12. In DNA form, the CDR3 reads TGCGCCAGCAGCCACAAGGGACAGACCTTCGGGGGCTACACCTTC. It encodes CASSHKGQTFGGYTF.

This clonotype has at least ten counts. The rearrangement joins TRBV2 to TRBJ2-7; no clear D gene. The CDR3 loop spans 13 amino acids. V lost 10 bases, J lost 1 base, and 14 bases lay in between. Germline V lookup: CDR1 SNHLY, CDR2 FYNNEI. CDR3 region: CAIKARYSYEQYF. Here the CDR3 DNA reads TGTGCCATCAAAGCTCGGTATTCCTACGAGCAGTACTTC.

At least ten counts were recorded for this clonotype. This chain connects TRBV6-2 or TRBV6-3 to TRBJ1-5, with D uncertain. Looked up from germline, CDR1 is MNHEY and CDR2 is SVGEGT. This CDR3 is 17 amino acids long. V gave up 0 bases and J gave up 2 bases, with 14 bases separating them. CDR3 DNA: TGTGCCAGCAGTTACTCGAGCGGGGTCGGGGGCAATCAGCCCCAGCATTTT. It codes for CASSYSSGVGGNQPQHF.

In this sample, this clonotype turned up many times. The V and J genes are TRBV27 and TRBJ2-5; TRBD2 matches 7 bases. CDR3 length: 15 residues. V was clipped by 5 bases and J by 3 bases; unmatched bases: 9. The germline CDR1 and CDR2 sequences are MNHEY and SMNVEV (reference sequence). CDR3 region: CASSKRGRTEETQYF. The CDR3 coding sequence is TGTGCCAGCAGTAAGCGGGGCCGTACCGAAGAGACCCAGTACTTC.

V is TRBV24-1 and J is TRBJ2-4; 11 bases are a match to TRBD2. V lost 12 bases to trimming and J lost 4 bases; unmatched junction nucleotides: 10. CDR3 length: 15 amino acids. Germline assignment: CDR1 KGHDR and CDR2 SFDVKD. The CDR3 is CAPRLAGTYKNIQYF. The CDR3 nucleotides are TGTGCCCCCCGACTAGCGGGGACGTATAAAAACATTCAGTACTTC.

This clonotype came up many times. The chain is built from TRBV11-2 and TRBJ2-7; D gene uncertain. V was cut by 0 bases and J by 0 bases, with 9 bases left in between. The CDR3 spans 15 residues. CDR1 and CDR2 (germline): SGHAT, FQNNGV. CDR3 sequence: CASSLEYGLSYEQYF. CDR3 sequence (DNA): TGTGCCAGCAGCTTAGAGTACGGTCTCTCCTACGAGCAGTACTTC. Full variable domain (rest looked up from reference TRBV11-2 and TRBJ2-7): EAGVAQSPRYKIIEKRQSVAFWCNPISGHATLYWYQQILGQGPKLLIQFQNNGVVDDSQLPKDRFSAERLKGVDSTLKIQPAKLEDSAVYLCASSLEYGLSYEQYFGPGTRLTVT.

This clonotype was observed at least ten times. The chain uses TRBV20-1 and TRBJ2-1; 7 bases agree with TRBD2. CDR1 DFQATT and CDR2 SNEGSKA come from the germline V gene (reference sequence). Unmatched junction bases numbered 10, after V lost 8 bases and J lost 9 bases. The CDR3 is made up of 12 amino acids. Here the CDR3 reads CSTRDYGGEQFF. CDR3 sequence (DNA): TGCAGTACGAGGGACTACGGGGGTGAGCAGTTCTTC.

This clonotype was recorded at least ten times. The chain joins TRBV7-8 to TRBJ1-3, with TRBD1 matching 9 bases. This CDR3 comprises 16 residues. Trimming at V came to 5 bases and at J to 0 bases, leaving 5 bases not matched to a gene. Per germline, CDR1 SGHVS and CDR2 FQNEAQ. This CDR3 is CASSPKTGGSGNTIYF. DNA of the CDR3: TGTGCCAGCAGCCCCAAGACAGGGGGCTCTGGAAACACCATATATTTT.

At least ten counts were recorded for this clonotype. The genes are TRBV6-5 and TRBJ2-2, with 8 bases that match TRBD2. J lost 6 bases, V lost 2 bases, and 5 bases had no gene match. Germline-derived CDR1 and CDR2 are MNHEY and SVGAGI. This CDR3 spans 15 amino acids. CDR3 nucleotides: TGTGCCAGCAGTTACGGGACTAGTAGTGCCGGGGAGCTGTTTTTT. Translation gives CASSYGTSSAGELFF.

This clonotype was detected a few times. This rearrangement joins TRBV5-5 to TRBJ2-5; 8 bases are shared with TRBD2. J lost 5 bases, V lost 4 bases, and 16 bases had no gene match. Germline V gives CDR1 SGHKS, CDR2 YYEKEE (reference sequence). This CDR3 is built from 17 residues. The CDR3 region is CASSGTGTRFIEETQYF. CDR3 nucleotide sequence: TGTGCCAGCAGCGGGACCGGGACTAGGTTCATTGAGGAGACCCAGTACTTC.

The CDR3 DNA follows: TGCGCCAGCAGCCAAGTAGCTGAGAACACTGAAGCTTTCTTT. Protein product: CASSQVAENTEAFF. This rearrangement joins TRBV4-1 to TRBJ1-1; D not certain. Looked up from germline, CDR1 is MGHRA and CDR2 is YSYEKL. Trimming shortened V by 1 base and J by 1 base, and 7 bases separated the two germline ends. The length of the CDR3 is 14 residues.

The chain combines TRBV30 with TRBJ2-1; weak D call: TRBD1 (5 bases). The CDR3 is made up of 12 amino acids. With 3 bases removed from V and 7 bases from J, the gap between germline ends came to 10 bases. CDR1 and CDR2 (germline): GTSNPN, SVGIG (reference sequence). The CDR3 is CAWRPGLNEQFF. The CDR3 DNA reads TGTGCCTGGAGGCCAGGGCTGAATGAGCAGTTCTTC.

At least ten counts were recorded for this clonotype. V and J are TRBV5-1 and TRBJ2-5; 8 positions match TRBD2. V was clipped by 3 bases and J by 3 bases; unmatched bases: 4. This CDR3 has 14 residues. Germline CDR1 SGHRS, CDR2 YFSETQ. CDR3 coding DNA: TGCGCCAGCAGCTGGGCACTAGCGGAAGAGACCCAGTACTTC. This translates into CASSWALAEETQYF.